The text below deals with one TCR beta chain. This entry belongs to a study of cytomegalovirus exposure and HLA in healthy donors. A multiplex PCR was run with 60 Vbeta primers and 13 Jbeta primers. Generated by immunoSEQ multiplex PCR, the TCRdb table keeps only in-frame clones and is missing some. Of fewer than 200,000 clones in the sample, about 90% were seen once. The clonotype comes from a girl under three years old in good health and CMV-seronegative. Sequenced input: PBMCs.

CDR3 nucleotides: TGCGCCAGCAGCTTAATAGGGACAGTACTCTACAATGAGCAGTTCTTC. Its protein product is CASSLIGTVLYNEQFF. The V gene is TRBV5-1, the J gene TRBJ2-1; 7 bases are a match to TRBD1. Per the germline V gene, CDR1 is SGHRS and CDR2 is YFSETQ. This CDR3 has 16 residues. V dropped 2 bases and J dropped 3; count of bases not matched to a gene: 8.